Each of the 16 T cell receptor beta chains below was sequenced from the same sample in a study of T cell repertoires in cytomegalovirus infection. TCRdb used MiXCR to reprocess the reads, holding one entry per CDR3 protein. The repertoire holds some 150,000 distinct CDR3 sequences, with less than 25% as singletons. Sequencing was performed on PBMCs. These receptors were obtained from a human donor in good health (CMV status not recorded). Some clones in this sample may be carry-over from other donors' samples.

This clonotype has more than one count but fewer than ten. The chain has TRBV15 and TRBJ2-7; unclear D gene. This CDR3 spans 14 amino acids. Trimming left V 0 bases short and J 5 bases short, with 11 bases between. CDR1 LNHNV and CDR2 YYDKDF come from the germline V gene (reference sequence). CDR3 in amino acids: CATSRDVAQDEQYF. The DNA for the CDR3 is TGTGCCACCAGCAGAGATGTCGCACAAGACGAGCAGTACTTC. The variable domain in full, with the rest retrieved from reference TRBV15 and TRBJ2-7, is DAMVIQNPRYQVTQFGKPVTLSCSQTLNHNVMYWYQQKSSQAPKLLFHYYDKDFNNEADTPDNFQSRRPNTSFCFLDIRSPGLGDTAMYLCATSRDVAQDEQYFGPGTRLTVT.

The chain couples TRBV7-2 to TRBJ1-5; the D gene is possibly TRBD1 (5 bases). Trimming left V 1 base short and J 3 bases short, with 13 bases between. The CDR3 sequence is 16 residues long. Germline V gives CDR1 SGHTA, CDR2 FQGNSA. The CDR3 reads CASSLVVRGSNQPQHF. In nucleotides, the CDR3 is TGTGCCAGCAGCTTAGTTGTGAGGGGATCCAATCAGCCCCAGCATTTT.

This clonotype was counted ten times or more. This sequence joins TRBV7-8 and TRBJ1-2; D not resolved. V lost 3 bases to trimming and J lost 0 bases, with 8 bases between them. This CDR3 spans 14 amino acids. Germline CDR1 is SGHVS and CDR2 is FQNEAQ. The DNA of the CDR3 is TGTGCCAGCAGCTTGGCCAGCACTAACTATGGCTACACCTTC. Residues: CASSLASTNYGYTF.

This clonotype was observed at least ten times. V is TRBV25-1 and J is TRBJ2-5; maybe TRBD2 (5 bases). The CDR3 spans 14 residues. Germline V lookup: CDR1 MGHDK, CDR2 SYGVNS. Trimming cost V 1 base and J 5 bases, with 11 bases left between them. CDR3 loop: CASSELQEEETQYF. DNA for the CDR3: TGTGCCAGCAGTGAATTGCAGGAGGAGGAGACCCAGTACTTC.

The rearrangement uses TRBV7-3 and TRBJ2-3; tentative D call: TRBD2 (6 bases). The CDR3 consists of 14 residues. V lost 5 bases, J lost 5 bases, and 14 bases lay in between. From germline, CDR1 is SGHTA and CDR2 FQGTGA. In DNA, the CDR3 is TGTGCCAGCAGCCCCGGGCCGGGGGAAGATACGCAGTATTTT. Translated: CASSPGPGEDTQYF. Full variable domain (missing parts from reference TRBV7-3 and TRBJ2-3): GAGVSQTPSNKVTEKGKYVELRCDPISGHTALYWYRQSLGQGPEFLIYFQGTGAADDSGLPNDRFFAVRPEGSVSTLKIQRTERGDSAVYLCASSPGPGEDTQYFGPGTRLTVL.

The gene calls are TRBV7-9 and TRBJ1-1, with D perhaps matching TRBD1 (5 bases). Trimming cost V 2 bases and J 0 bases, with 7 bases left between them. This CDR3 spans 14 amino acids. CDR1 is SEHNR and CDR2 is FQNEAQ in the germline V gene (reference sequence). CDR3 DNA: TGTGCCAGCAGCTTAATAGGGGTGAACACTGAAGCTTTCTTT. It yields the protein CASSLIGVNTEAFF.

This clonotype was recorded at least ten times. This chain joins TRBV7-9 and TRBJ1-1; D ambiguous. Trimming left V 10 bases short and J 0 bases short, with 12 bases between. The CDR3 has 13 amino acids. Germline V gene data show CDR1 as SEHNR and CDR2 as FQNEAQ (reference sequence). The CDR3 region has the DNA TGTGCCATCGACGACTTACTGAACACTGAAGCTTTCTTT. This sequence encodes CAIDDLLNTEAFF. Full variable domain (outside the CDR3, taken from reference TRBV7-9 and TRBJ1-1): DTGVSQNPRHKITKRGQNVTFRCDPISEHNRLYWYRQTLGQGPEFLTYFQNEAQLEKSRLLSDRFSAERPKGSFSTLEIQRTEQGDSAMYLCAIDDLLNTEAFFGQGTRLTVV.

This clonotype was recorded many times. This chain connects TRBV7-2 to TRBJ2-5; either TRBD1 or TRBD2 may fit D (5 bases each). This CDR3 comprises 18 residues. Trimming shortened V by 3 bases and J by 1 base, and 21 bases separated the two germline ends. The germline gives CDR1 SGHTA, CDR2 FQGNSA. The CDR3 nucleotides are TGTGCCAGCAGCTTTAGGGGACCCGCGTCGGGTATCCAAGAGACCCAGTACTTC. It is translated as CASSFRGPASGIQETQYF.

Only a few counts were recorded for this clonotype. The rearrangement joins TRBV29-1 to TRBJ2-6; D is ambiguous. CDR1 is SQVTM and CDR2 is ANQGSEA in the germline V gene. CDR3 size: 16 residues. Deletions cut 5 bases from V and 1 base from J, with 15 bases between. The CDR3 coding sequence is TGCAGCGTTTTGCTGGGATCGCGATCTGGGGCCAACGTCCTGACTTTC. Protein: CSVLLGSRSGANVLTF.

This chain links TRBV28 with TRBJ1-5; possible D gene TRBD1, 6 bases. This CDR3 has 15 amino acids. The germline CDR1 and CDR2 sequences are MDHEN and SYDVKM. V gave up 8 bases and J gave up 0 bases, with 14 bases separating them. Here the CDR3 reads CASSDSGVSNQPQHF. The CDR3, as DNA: TGTGCCAGCTCCGACTCAGGGGTTAGCAATCAGCCCCAGCATTTT.

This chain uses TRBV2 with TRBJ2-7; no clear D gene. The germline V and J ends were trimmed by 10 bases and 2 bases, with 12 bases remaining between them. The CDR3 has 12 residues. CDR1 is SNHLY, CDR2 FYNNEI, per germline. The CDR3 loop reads CATRGPTYEQYF. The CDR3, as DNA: TGTGCCACCCGAGGCCCGACCTACGAGCAGTACTTC.

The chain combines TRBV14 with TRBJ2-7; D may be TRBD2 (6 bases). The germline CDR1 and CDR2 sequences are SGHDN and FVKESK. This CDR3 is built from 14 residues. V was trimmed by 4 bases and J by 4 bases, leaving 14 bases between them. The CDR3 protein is CASSRGEVAYEQYF. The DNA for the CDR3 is TGTGCCAGCAGCCGGGGGGAAGTGGCGTACGAGCAGTACTTC.

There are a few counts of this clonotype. CDR3 amino acids: CASSPSGGSYNEQFF. In nucleotides, the CDR3 is TGTGCCAGCAGCCCTAGCGGGGGGTCCTACAATGAGCAGTTCTTC. The chain combines TRBV7-3 with TRBJ2-1; 11 nucleotides align to TRBD2. CDR3 length: 15 residues. Germline V gene lookup returns CDR1 SGHTA and CDR2 FQGTGA. V gave up 5 bases and J gave up 1 base; unmatched junction bases: 1.

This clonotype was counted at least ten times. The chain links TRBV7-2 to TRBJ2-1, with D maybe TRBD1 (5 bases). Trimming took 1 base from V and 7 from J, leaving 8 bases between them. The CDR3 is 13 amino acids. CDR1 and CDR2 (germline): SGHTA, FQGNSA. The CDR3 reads CASSLVGLNEQFF. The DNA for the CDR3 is TGTGCCAGCAGCTTAGTGGGGCTAAATGAGCAGTTCTTC.

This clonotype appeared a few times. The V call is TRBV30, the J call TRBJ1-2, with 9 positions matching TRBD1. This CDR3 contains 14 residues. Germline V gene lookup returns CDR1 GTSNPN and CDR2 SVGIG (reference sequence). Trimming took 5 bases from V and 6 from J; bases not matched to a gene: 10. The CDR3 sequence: CAWAPQGAWNGYTF. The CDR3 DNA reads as TGTGCCTGGGCACCACAGGGGGCCTGGAATGGCTACACCTTC.

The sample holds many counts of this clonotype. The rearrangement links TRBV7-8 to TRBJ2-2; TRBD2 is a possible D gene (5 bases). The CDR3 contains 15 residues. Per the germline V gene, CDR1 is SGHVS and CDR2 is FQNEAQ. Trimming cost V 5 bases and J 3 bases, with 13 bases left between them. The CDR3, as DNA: TGTGCCAGCAGCAGTAGCGTAACTGACACCGGGGAGCTGTTTTTT. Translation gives CASSSSVTDTGELFF.